Detailed here is one TCR beta chain. The entry originates in a study of T cell changes during pregnancy in multiple sclerosis. Sequencing used immunoSEQ multiplex PCR; TCRdb keeps in-frame clones, though not all of them. The table lists 20,000 to 25,000 clones, more than 85% of them singletons. Between the trimmed V and J ends, which lost 2 bases and 7 bases, there was a span of 16 bases. CDR1 is SGHKS, CDR2 YYEKEE, per germline (reference sequence). The CDR3 consists of 15 residues. The V and J genes are TRBV5-5 and TRBJ2-1; no clear D gene. The receptor was isolated from a female donor with multiple sclerosis, enrolled in a pregnancy study. The specimen comprised CD4+ T cells from peripheral blood mononuclear cells, sampled in the third trimester of pregnancy. The CDR3, as DNA: TGTGCCAGCAGCTTTTCCCCCGGAGCCACGAATGAGCAGTTCTTC. Translated, it gives CASSFSPGATNEQFF.